The present entry profiles one T cell receptor (beta chain) with its context. This sample is drawn from a study of blood T cell repertoires in COVID-19. Study summary: COVID-19 samples from acute and convalescent phases originated in the United States, Italy and Spain. PBMCs, B-cell-depleted T cells, or T cells were the source of the cDNA or gDNA that made up the material.

Original analysis: Estimates of nucleated cell counts were drawn from the amplification of reference gene primers. Profiled with immunoSEQ multiplex PCR; TCRdb holds only in-frame clones, not every one. That table furnishes V, J and clone size, whereas the DNA furnished D and trimming. The sample lists a few hundred thousand clones, approximately 85% occurring once. Germline-derived CDR1 and CDR2 are KGHDR and SFDVKD. The length of the CDR3 is 16 residues. Trimming took 3 bases from V and 0 from J, leaving 11 bases between them. This chain connects TRBV24-1 to TRBJ2-1; D is ambiguous. The sample taken for sequencing was peripheral blood. The sequence was collected from a woman in her 70s with acute or convalescent COVID-19. The CDR3 DNA follows: TGTGCCACCAGTGATCCCCTGGTAGACTCCTACAATGAGCAGTTCTTC. As protein: CATSDPLVDSYNEQFF.